These 24 T cell receptor beta chains came from one sample sequenced in a study of CD8 T cells in ankylosing spondylitis. Findings and caveats of the study: What seemed typical of ankylosing spondylitis blood was a TCR beta motif built from roughly eight highly homologous variants.

These receptors have no known antigen. TCRdb analysed the 5' RACE reads with MiXCR anew, one entry per CDR3 protein. This sample has almost 400,000 distinct CDR3 sequences, with around 22% found just once. Sequencing used blood, either unsorted or a sorted T cell fraction (not recorded which). These receptors were collected from a male donor with ankylosing spondylitis.

The rearrangement joins TRBV20-1 to TRBJ2-7; no reliable D call. CDR3 length: 13 residues. V was cut by 6 bases and J by 5 bases, with 17 bases left in between. In germline, CDR1 is DFQATT, CDR2 SNEGSKA (reference sequence). The CDR3 sequence: CSATETTHDEQYF. The CDR3 DNA follows: TGCAGTGCCACCGAAACTACCCACGACGAGCAGTACTTC.

This chain links TRBV20-1 with TRBJ2-3; the match to TRBD2 covers 11 bases. Germline CDR1 reads DFQATT; CDR2 reads SNEGSKA (reference sequence). V lost 6 bases, J lost 4 bases, and 6 bases stayed unmatched. The CDR3 totals 14 residues. This chain's CDR3 is CSATLAGVADTQYF. Written as DNA, the CDR3 is TGCAGTGCGACACTAGCGGGAGTAGCAGATACGCAGTATTTT.

The V gene is TRBV5-1, the J gene TRBJ2-3; 7 positions match TRBD2. This CDR3 has 14 amino acids. Germline V gene data show CDR1 as SGHRS and CDR2 as YFSETQ. V trimming: 6 bases; J trimming: 3 bases; junction bases outside the gene matches: 7. CDR3 coding DNA: TGCGCCAGCATGGCGGGCGGGAGTACAGATACGCAGTATTTT. Residues: CASMAGGSTDTQYF.

This clonotype was counted at least ten times. Compared with germline, one end of the junction differs, possibly owing to a read error. This chain connects TRBV5-1 to TRBJ2-7, with 9 bases matching TRBD1. From germline, CDR1 is SGHRS and CDR2 YFSETQ. The CDR3 is 14 residues long. CDR3 loop: CASSLGTGFYEQYF. In DNA, the CDR3 is TGTGCCAGCAGCCTCGGGACAGGGTTCTACGAGCAGTACTTC.

The chain links TRBV4-3 to TRBJ2-7; D is uncertain. CDR1 is LGHNA, CDR2 YSLEER, per germline. V lost 0 bases to trimming and J lost 4 bases, with 7 bases between them. This CDR3 is built from 13 residues. CDR3 sequence (DNA): TGCGCCAGCAGCCAAGATCTCGTGTACGAGCAGTACTTC. This gives the protein CASSQDLVYEQYF.

The chain joins TRBV20-1 to TRBJ1-2; the D gene is possibly TRBD1 (5 bases). The CDR3 has 15 amino acids. V was clipped by 3 bases and J by 1 base, with 15 bases between them. Germline V gene data show CDR1 as DFQATT and CDR2 as SNEGSKA (reference sequence). CDR3 in DNA: TGCAGTGCTAGCGTTTCGGACAAGAGTAACTATGGCTACACCTTC. Translated, it gives CSASVSDKSNYGYTF.

This clonotype occurred a few times. The V and J genes are TRBV19 and TRBJ1-1; tentatively, D is TRBD1 (5 bases). The ends were cut back, 5 bases at V and 3 bases at J, with 13 bases in the middle. Germline assignment: CDR1 LNHDA and CDR2 SQIVND (reference sequence). This CDR3 region has 14 residues. CDR3 protein: CASSAGNWDTEAFF. The DNA for the CDR3 is TGTGCCAGTAGTGCAGGGAATTGGGACACTGAAGCTTTCTTT.

The chain uses TRBV20-1 and TRBJ2-3, with 8 bases lining up with TRBD2. Germline V gene lookup returns CDR1 DFQATT and CDR2 SNEGSKA (reference sequence). CDR3 length: 16 residues. V gave up 0 bases and J gave up 0 bases; unmatched junction bases: 5. CDR3 residues: CSARDRASGSTDTQYF. The CDR3 coding sequence is TGCAGTGCTAGAGATCGGGCTAGCGGGAGCACAGATACGCAGTATTTT.

In its sample, this clonotype was seen a few times. The chain employs TRBV30 and TRBJ2-2, with D uncertain. The germline V and J ends were trimmed by 0 bases and 6 bases, with 14 bases remaining between them. The germline V gene encodes CDR1 GTSNPN and CDR2 SVGIG (reference sequence). The CDR3 runs 15 residues. The CDR3, as DNA: TGTGCCTGGAGTGTACTACTTCGGCTCTCCGGGGAGCTGTTTTTT. Residues: CAWSVLLRLSGELFF.

The chain links TRBV12-3 or TRBV12-4 to TRBJ2-5; either TRBD1 or TRBD2 may fit D (5 bases each). The CDR3 has 15 residues. Trimming pared 5 bases from V and 0 bases from J, leaving 13 bases between. The CDR3 is CASSPFGTNQETQYF. CDR3 nucleotide sequence: TGTGCCAGCAGTCCCTTTGGGACGAACCAAGAGACCCAGTACTTC.

This clonotype was seen more than once but under ten times. V is TRBV27 and J is TRBJ1-1; no firm D call. CDR1 is MNHEY, CDR2 SMNVEV, per germline (reference sequence). The CDR3 covers 15 residues. The V end was cut by 3 bases, the J end by 3 bases, with 14 bases between. CDR3 sequence reads: CASSFRQPSDTEAFF. The CDR3 DNA reads as TGTGCCAGCAGTTTCAGGCAACCATCGGACACTGAAGCTTTCTTT.

The chain couples TRBV3-1 to TRBJ2-7; 8 bases line up with TRBD2. The CDR3 has 14 residues. V was clipped by 1 base and J by 3 bases; unmatched bases: 2. Germline V gives CDR1 LGHDT, CDR2 YNNKEL (reference sequence). CDR3 region: CASSQVAGHYEQYF. Written as DNA, the CDR3 is TGTGCCAGCAGCCAAGTAGCGGGGCACTACGAGCAGTACTTC.

The chain couples TRBV6-1 to TRBJ2-1; D not certain. This CDR3 has 13 residues. Trimming stripped 6 bases from V and 6 bases from J, with 12 bases between. In germline, CDR1 is MNHNS, CDR2 SASEGT. This chain's CDR3 is CASSPTSLNEQFF. The CDR3 DNA is TGTGCCAGCAGCCCGACAAGCCTCAATGAGCAGTTCTTC.

The sample holds one count of this clonotype. The CDR3 protein is CASRTDLDRDQETQYF. The CDR3 DNA sequence: TGTGCCAGCAGAACGGATTTAGACAGGGACCAAGAGACCCAGTACTTC. V and J are TRBV6-1 and TRBJ2-5; TRBD1 agrees at 7 bases. The CDR3 spans 16 residues. CDR1 MNHNS and CDR2 SASEGT come from the germline V gene. The V segment lost 6 bases and the J segment 0 bases; nucleotides outside the gene matches: 10.

Only a few counts were recorded for this clonotype. The gene calls are TRBV7-9 and TRBJ1-2; no reliable D call. The germline CDR1 and CDR2 sequences are SEHNR and FQNEAQ (reference sequence). CDR3 length: 14 amino acids. Deletions cut 5 bases from V and 8 bases from J, with 18 bases between. CDR3 DNA: TGTGCCAGCAGCCGCTCTTCGGAGCGGCGCGGCTACACCTTC. It encodes CASSRSSERRGYTF. Complete variable domain (other parts from reference TRBV7-9 and TRBJ1-2): DTGVSQNPRHKITKRGQNVTFRCDPISEHNRLYWYRQTLGQGPEFLTYFQNEAQLEKSRLLSDRFSAERPKGSFSTLEIQRTEQGDSAMYLCASSRSSERRGYTFGSGTRLTVV.

The chain uses TRBV28 and TRBJ2-7, with D perhaps TRBD1 (5 bases). The germline CDR1 and CDR2 sequences are MDHEN and SYDVKM. The CDR3 covers 15 residues. Deletions cut 5 bases from V and 0 bases from J, with 14 bases between. The CDR3 loop is CASSLQAIYSYEQYF. DNA of the CDR3: TGTGCCAGCAGTCTACAGGCGATCTACTCCTACGAGCAGTACTTC.

This clonotype occurred a few times. The chain links TRBV19 to TRBJ2-7, with TRBD2 as a possible D gene (5 bases). V lost 1 base and J lost 5, with 9 bases in between. Germline V gives CDR1 LNHDA, CDR2 SQIVND (reference sequence). The CDR3 sequence is 13 residues long. CDR3 DNA: TGTGCCAGTAGTATAGGGTCGGGGAACGAGCAGTACTTC. This codes for CASSIGSGNEQYF.

The V and J genes are TRBV6-2 or TRBV6-3 and TRBJ2-1; D may match TRBD1 or TRBD2 (6 bases each). This CDR3 is built from 15 residues. Per the germline V gene, CDR1 is MNHEY and CDR2 is SVGEGT. V lost 3 bases, J lost 3 bases, and 12 bases lay in between. This chain's CDR3 is CASSYRGPFYNEQFF. Here the CDR3 DNA reads TGTGCCAGCAGTTATCGGGGGCCCTTCTACAATGAGCAGTTCTTC.

This clonotype was picked up a small number of times. This chain links TRBV6-1 with TRBJ1-1, with D hard to call. The CDR3 sequence is 14 residues long. The germline V gene encodes CDR1 MNHNS and CDR2 SASEGT. The V end was cut by 5 bases, the J end by 1 base, with 11 bases between. CDR3 DNA: TGTGCCAGCAGTCGTACATACAGGAACACTGAAGCTTTCTTT. It translates to CASSRTYRNTEAFF.

This clonotype has a handful of counts. This chain uses TRBV2 with TRBJ2-1, with TRBD2 matching over 7 bases. With V trimmed by 4 bases and J by 1 base, 10 bases remained unmatched. This CDR3 spans 17 amino acids. The germline V gene has CDR1 SNHLY and CDR2 FYNNEI. In DNA, the CDR3 is TGTGCCAGCAGTGCACCGCCAGGCGGGAGTTCCTACAATGAGCAGTTCTTC. Translated: CASSAPPGGSSYNEQFF.

The V call is TRBV6-2 or TRBV6-3, the J call TRBJ2-4; D ambiguous. Trimming took 4 bases from V and 4 from J, leaving 17 bases between them. Germline V gene data show CDR1 as MNHEY and CDR2 as SVGEGT. The CDR3 length is 16 residues. The CDR3 loop reads CASSSEPSPPKNIQYF. The CDR3 coding sequence is TGTGCCAGCAGTTCCGAGCCCAGTCCCCCAAAAAACATTCAGTACTTC.

The sample holds a few counts of this clonotype. J is TRBJ2-1 and V is TRBV28, with 16 bases matching TRBD2. J lost 7 bases, V lost 3 bases, and 9 bases had no gene match. CDR3 length: 18 residues. Per the germline V gene, CDR1 is MDHEN and CDR2 is SYDVKM. The CDR3 DNA reads as TGTGCCAGCAGTTTCTCTCCGGGACTAGCGGGAGGGAGGAATGAGCAGTTCTTC. Translated: CASSFSPGLAGGRNEQFF.

This clonotype appeared many times. This sequence joins TRBV5-1 and TRBJ2-1, with no clear D. Trimming removed 4 bases at V and 0 bases at J, with 14 bases between. CDR1 SGHRS and CDR2 YFSETQ come from the germline V gene. This CDR3 has 16 residues. CDR3 protein: CASSLGGSSSYNEQFF. The DNA of the CDR3 is TGCGCCAGCAGCCTGGGTGGGTCCAGCTCCTACAATGAGCAGTTCTTC.

The chain employs TRBV20-1 and TRBJ2-7; D is undetermined. The CDR3 is 16 amino acids. Germline V gives CDR1 DFQATT, CDR2 SNEGSKA (reference sequence). With 0 bases removed from V and 0 bases from J, the gap between germline ends came to 15 bases. The chain's CDR3 is CSARERIGLDSYEQYF. The CDR3, as DNA: TGCAGTGCTAGAGAGAGAATAGGGCTCGACTCCTACGAGCAGTACTTC.